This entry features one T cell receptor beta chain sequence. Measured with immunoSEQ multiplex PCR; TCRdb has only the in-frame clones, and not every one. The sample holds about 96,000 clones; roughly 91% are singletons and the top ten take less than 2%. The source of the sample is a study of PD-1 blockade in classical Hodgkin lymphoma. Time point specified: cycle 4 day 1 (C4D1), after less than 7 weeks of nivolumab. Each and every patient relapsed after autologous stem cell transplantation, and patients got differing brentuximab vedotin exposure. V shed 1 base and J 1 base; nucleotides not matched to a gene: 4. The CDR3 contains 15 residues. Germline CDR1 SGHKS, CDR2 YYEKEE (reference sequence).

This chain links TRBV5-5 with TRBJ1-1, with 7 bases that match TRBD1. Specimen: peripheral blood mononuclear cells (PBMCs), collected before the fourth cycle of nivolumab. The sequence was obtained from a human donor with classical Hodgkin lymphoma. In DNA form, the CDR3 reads TGTGCCAGCAGCTTGACGGCAGGGGGGAACACTGAAGCTTTCTTT. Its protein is CASSLTAGGNTEAFF.